The T cell receptor (beta chain) under discussion was sequenced for a study of control samples from healthy donors and cancer patients. Repertoires were generated with immunoSEQ multiplex PCR, while TCRdb's copy carries only in-frame clones and drops some. Among 150,000 or so clones listed, roughly 90% were seen once. Between the trimmed V and J ends, which lost 4 bases and 3 bases, there was a span of 9 bases. This CDR3 has 13 amino acids. Germline values: CDR1 SGHAT, CDR2 FQNNGV. J is TRBJ1-2 and V is TRBV11-2; D gene unclear. The sample was blood. The sequence derives from a man aged 25 to 45 in good health. The CDR3 here is CASSSSGDYGYTF. The DNA for the CDR3 is TGTGCCAGCAGCTCGTCGGGTGACTATGGCTACACCTTC.